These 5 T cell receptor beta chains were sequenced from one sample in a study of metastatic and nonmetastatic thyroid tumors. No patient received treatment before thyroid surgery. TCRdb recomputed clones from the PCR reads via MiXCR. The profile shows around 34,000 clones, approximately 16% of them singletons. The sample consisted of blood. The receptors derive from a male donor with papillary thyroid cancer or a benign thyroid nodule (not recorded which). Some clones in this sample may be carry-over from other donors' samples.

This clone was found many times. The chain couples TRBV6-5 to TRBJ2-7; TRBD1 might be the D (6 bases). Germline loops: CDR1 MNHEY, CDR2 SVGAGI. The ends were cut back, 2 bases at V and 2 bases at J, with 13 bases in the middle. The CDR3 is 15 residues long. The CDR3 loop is CASSYTYRETYEQYF. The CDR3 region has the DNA TGTGCCAGCAGTTACACGTACAGGGAAACCTACGAGCAGTACTTC.

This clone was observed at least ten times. CDR3 loop: CAWRTGPTGELFF. The CDR3 bases are TGTGCCTGGAGAACGGGTCCGACCGGGGAGCTGTTTTTT. The gene calls are TRBV30 and TRBJ2-2; no firm D call. V lost 3 bases to trimming and J lost 5 bases, with 10 bases between them. CDR1 and CDR2 from the germline V gene are GTSNPN and SVGIG (reference sequence). This CDR3 is 13 amino acids long.

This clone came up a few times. In DNA form, the CDR3 reads TGTGCCAGCAGTGCTGAGGGTTATGGCTACACCTTC. Translation: CASSAEGYGYTF. This chain joins TRBV25-1 and TRBJ1-2, with D unclear. Germline lookup yields CDR1 MGHDK and CDR2 SYGVNS. The CDR3 loop spans 12 amino acids. V was cut by 4 bases and J by 5 bases, with 8 bases left in between.

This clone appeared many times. The CDR3 DNA sequence: TGTGCCAGCAGTTTGGCAGGGGGCGGATCACCCCTCCACTTT. Its translation is CASSLAGGGSPLHF. The V call is TRBV28, the J call TRBJ1-6; TRBD1 agrees at 8 bases. Trimming took 3 bases from V and 10 from J; bases not matched to a gene: 5. There are 14 residues in the CDR3. Germline V lookup: CDR1 MDHEN, CDR2 SYDVKM.

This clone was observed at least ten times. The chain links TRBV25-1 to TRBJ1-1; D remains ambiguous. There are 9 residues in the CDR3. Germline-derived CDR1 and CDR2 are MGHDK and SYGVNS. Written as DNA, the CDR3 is TGTGCTCGCAGGACTGAAGCTTTCTTT. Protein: CARRTEAFF.